This TCR beta chain was recovered during a study of chemoradiotherapy in HPV16-positive cancers. Turning to the study itself: Candidate HPV-specific T-cell clones and common TCR motifs came from functional assays in two HPV16-positive patients.

Assay used: immunoSEQ multiplex PCR; TCRdb lists only in-frame clones, some missing. Among fewer than 30,000 clones, 94% were seen once, and the ten largest hold 2.7%. A single count supports this clone. Its antigen is unidentified. Study-wide points: Better recurrence-free survival went with HPV-responsive T-cell expansion in HPV16-positive patients. During treatment, candidate HPV-specific clones and E7-related motifs expanded in tumor.

V was trimmed by 3 bases and J by 6 bases, leaving 16 bases between them. There are 14 residues in the CDR3. CDR1 is SGDLS, CDR2 YYNGEE, per germline. The chain combines TRBV9 with TRBJ2-7; possible D gene TRBD2, 6 bases. The sequence was collected from a human donor with HPV-associated anogenital cancer. The material was obtained from a patient who underwent chemoradiotherapy. In nucleotides, the CDR3 is TGTGCCAGCAGCGAGAGGGGAGGTAGAGGCGAGCAGTACTTC. Encoded protein: CASSERGGRGEQYF.